Following are 19 T cell receptor beta chains from one sample sequenced in a study of blood T cells in healthy people across ages. Through a sample-barcoded 5' primer and a J-beta primer mix, a second PCR was run for 7 to 11 cycles. One entry per CDR3 protein results from TCRdb running MiXCR on the 5' RACE reads. The sample records approximately 880,000 distinct CDR3 sequences, roughly 50% being singletons. The specimen sequenced was blood. These receptors were taken from a man between 25 and 39 years old in good health.

This rearrangement joins TRBV6-1 to TRBJ2-3; the D gene is possibly TRBD2 (5 bases). V dropped 6 bases and J dropped 1 base, with 14 bases sitting between them. Germline assignment: CDR1 MNHNS and CDR2 SASEGT. This CDR3 spans 15 amino acids. This CDR3 is CASSPTPGGTDTQYF. The CDR3 bases are TGTGCCAGCAGCCCTACCCCCGGGGGCACAGATACGCAGTATTTT.

The rearrangement links TRBV28 to TRBJ2-7; D not certain. Germline assignment: CDR1 MDHEN and CDR2 SYDVKM. This CDR3 comprises 14 residues. Trimming took 5 bases from V and 3 from J, leaving 14 bases between them. The CDR3 DNA sequence: TGTGCCAGCAGTCAATGGGTCTCAGACTACGAGCAGTACTTC. It specifies CASSQWVSDYEQYF.

This clonotype occurred a few times. Here the CDR3 reads CASSPRKDQPQHF. CDR3 nucleotides: TGTGCCAGCAGCCCCCGTAAGGATCAGCCCCAGCATTTT. The V gene is TRBV3-1, the J gene TRBJ1-5; D not resolved. Trimming took 4 bases from V and 5 from J, leaving 9 bases between them. The CDR3 has 13 residues. Looked up from germline, CDR1 is LGHDT and CDR2 is YNNKEL (reference sequence).

J is TRBJ2-2 and V is TRBV4-1, with TRBD2 matching 10 bases. The CDR3 length is 16 residues. CDR1 is MGHRA and CDR2 is YSYEKL in the germline V gene. Germline trimming cut 4 bases from V and 3 bases from J; bases unmatched to any gene: 5. CDR3 protein: CASSRASGGDTGELFF. The CDR3 DNA reads TGCGCCAGCAGCCGGGCTAGCGGGGGTGACACCGGGGAGCTGTTTTTT.

This clonotype occurred many times. At one boundary the junction diverges from the germline segment, which might be a read error. The gene calls are TRBV5-1 and TRBJ2-5, with 10 bases matching TRBD2. This CDR3 has 13 residues. CDR1 is SGHRS and CDR2 is YFSETQ in the germline V gene. Here the CDR3 reads CASSSLAGETQYF. CDR3 nucleotide sequence: TGTGCCAGCAGCTCACTAGCGGGGGAGACCCAGTACTTC. The full variable domain, with the rest looked up from reference TRBV5-1 and TRBJ2-5, is KAGVTQTPRYLIKTRGQQVTLSCSPISGHRSVSWYQQTPGQGLQFLFEYFSETQRNKGNFPGRFSGRQFSNSRSEMNVSTLELGDSALYLCASSSLAGETQYFGPGTRLLVL.

This clonotype was seen a handful of times. This sequence joins TRBV24-1 and TRBJ2-3; D could derive from TRBD1 or TRBD2 (5 bases each). Trimming shortened V by 5 bases and J by 4 bases, and 15 bases separated the two germline ends. The CDR3 length is 15 residues. Germline V gives CDR1 KGHDR, CDR2 SFDVKD. In DNA form, the CDR3 reads TGTGCCACCAGTGGGAAGGGGAGTAGGGCAGATACGCAGTATTTT. This sequence encodes CATSGKGSRADTQYF.

In its sample, this clonotype was seen a few times. The CDR3 region is CSASQGGGKTTDTQYF. DNA for the CDR3: TGCAGTGCCTCGCAGGGGGGGGGTAAGACCACAGATACGCAGTATTTT. The chain links TRBV20-1 to TRBJ2-3, with D perhaps TRBD1 or TRBD2 (7 bases each). Germline values: CDR1 DFQATT, CDR2 SNEGSKA (reference sequence). Trimming took 6 bases from V and 2 from J, leaving 21 bases between them. The CDR3 loop spans 16 amino acids.

Ten or more counts support this clonotype. The J gene is TRBJ2-3, the V gene TRBV27, with TRBD2 as a possible D gene (7 bases). Trimming shortened V by 2 bases and J by 0 bases, and 15 bases separated the two germline ends. This CDR3 spans 17 amino acids. CDR1 MNHEY and CDR2 SMNVEV come from the germline V gene (reference sequence). The CDR3 loop is CASSLVGGRPSTDTQYF. The CDR3 DNA reads as TGTGCCAGCAGTTTAGTCGGGGGGCGACCAAGCACAGATACGCAGTATTTT.

The CDR3 protein is CASSYRDRVSPLHF. CDR3 coding DNA: TGTGCCAGCAGTTACCGGGACAGGGTTTCACCCCTCCACTTT. The chain couples TRBV6-6 to TRBJ1-6; 9 nucleotides agree with TRBD1. Germline CDR1 reads MNHNY; CDR2 reads SVGAGI (reference sequence). This CDR3 comprises 14 residues. The junction had 2 bases not matched to a gene; V was cut back by 2 bases and J by 9 bases.

This clonotype was counted between two and nine times. V and J are TRBV5-1 and TRBJ2-6; D not certain. Germline values: CDR1 SGHRS, CDR2 YFSETQ. V lost 4 bases and J lost 0, with 8 bases in between. The CDR3 sequence is 15 residues long. The CDR3 spells CASSNPGSGANVLTF. CDR3 nucleotide sequence: TGCGCCAGCAGCAACCCAGGCTCTGGGGCCAACGTCCTGACTTTC.

This clonotype was seen a handful of times. The chain employs TRBV24-1 and TRBJ2-3, with D possibly matching TRBD1 (5 bases). The CDR3 length is 15 residues. Germline V lookup: CDR1 KGHDR, CDR2 SFDVKD. V gave up 4 bases and J gave up 4 bases, with 14 bases separating them. Here the CDR3 DNA reads TGTGCCACCAGTGAGCCGACAGCACGCCCAGATACGCAGTATTTT. Its translation: CATSEPTARPDTQYF.

The chain recombines TRBV6-2 or TRBV6-3 with TRBJ1-2; the D gene is possibly TRBD1 (6 bases). Germline V CDR1 and CDR2: MNHEY, SVGEGT. This CDR3 comprises 10 residues. Trimming removed 10 bases at V and 6 bases at J, with 9 bases between. DNA of the CDR3: TGTGCCACCCAGGGGAATGGCTACACCTTC. It yields the protein CATQGNGYTF.

The V and J genes are TRBV6-5 and TRBJ2-3; D gene unclear. The CDR3 contains 17 residues. CDR1 and CDR2 from the germline V gene are MNHEY and SVGAGI. The germline V and J ends were trimmed by 4 bases and 0 bases, with 17 bases remaining between them. The CDR3 DNA is TGTGCCAGCAGTTTAAAGTGGAAACCGGATAGCACAGATACGCAGTATTTT. Residues: CASSLKWKPDSTDTQYF.

A few counts support this clonotype. The chain couples TRBV4-3 to TRBJ1-5, with D maybe TRBD1 (6 bases). CDR1 is LGHNA, CDR2 YSLEER, per germline. V lost 0 bases and J lost 7, with 13 bases in between. The CDR3 is 15 residues long. The CDR3 reads CASSQDGGLRQPQHF. The CDR3 DNA is TGCGCCAGCAGCCAAGATGGGGGGCTCCGACAGCCCCAGCATTTT.

The rearrangement links TRBV6-5 to TRBJ2-5, with 7 positions matching TRBD1. V shed 6 bases and J 3 bases; nucleotides not matched to a gene: 13. Germline CDR1 reads MNHEY; CDR2 reads SVGAGI. This CDR3 region has 16 residues. The CDR3 sequence is CASSRGGGTAKETQYF. CDR3 in DNA: TGTGCCAGCAGCCGGGGCGGTGGGACAGCGAAAGAGACCCAGTACTTC.

In this sample, this clonotype turned up once. At one end the junction does not follow the germline gene, possibly because of a read error. This chain joins TRBV6-1 and TRBJ1-5; D is perhaps TRBD1 (6 bases). Germline-derived CDR1 and CDR2 are MNHNS and SASEGT. The length of the CDR3 is 17 residues. CDR3 sequence (DNA): TGTGCCAGCAGTGAAGGTTTTTGGGACAATAGCAATCGGCCCCAGCATTTT. It specifies CASSEGFWDNSNRPQHF.

The chain carries TRBV5-1 and TRBJ1-2; unclear D gene. This CDR3 has 14 amino acids. Germline-derived CDR1 and CDR2 are SGHRS and YFSETQ. Trimming removed 5 bases at V and 4 bases at J, with 15 bases between. CDR3 region: CASRSDGGLYGYTF. DNA of the CDR3: TGCGCCAGCAGGTCCGACGGAGGACTCTATGGCTACACCTTC.

The rearrangement joins TRBV10-3 to TRBJ2-5; 11 bases are a match to TRBD1. The J call is in doubt because the DNA end fits TRBJ2-7 better. Germline V gene lookup returns CDR1 ENHRY and CDR2 SYGVKD. The CDR3 runs to 14 residues. In DNA form, the CDR3 reads TGTGCCATTACCCGGGACAGGGGGAGGTACGAGCAGTACTTC. Translated, it gives CAITRDRGRYEQYF.

J is TRBJ2-3 and V is TRBV7-9, with TRBD2 matching over 9 bases. The trim removed 2 bases at V and 6 bases at J, leaving 9 bases unmatched. The CDR3 covers 16 residues. Looked up from germline, CDR1 is SEHNR and CDR2 is FQNEAQ (reference sequence). As DNA, the CDR3 is TGTGCCAGCAGCTTAAGCGGGGGGCTACCGGTTGATACGCAGTATTTT. It specifies CASSLSGGLPVDTQYF.